The 9 T cell receptor beta chains listed next were all sequenced from one sample in a study of shared clonotypes between healthy human individuals (dated by TCRdb to 2020 to 2022). Library construction relied on the immunoSEQ multiplex PCR assay. The immuneACCESS repertoire file appears here via TCRdb, limited to in-frame rearrangements. These files lack a portion of the clones; in checked studies, under half of the deficit traces to unresolved V genes, and the cause of the others is not known. Present in this sample are 2.3 million or so clones, approximately 95% of which were seen just once. Together, the top ten hold 0.39% of the sample. The sample was naive CD4+ T cells from PBMCs. The intended sense of this specimen's cell subset or site label: CD45RA+ positively selected. These receptors all come from a man between 18 and 35 years old in good health. Some clones in this sample may be carry-over from other donors' samples.

The V and J genes are TRBV28 and TRBJ2-1, with 13 nucleotides matching TRBD2. This CDR3 has 15 amino acids. J was trimmed by 7 bases and V by 6 bases; bases with no gene match: 6. Germline lookup yields CDR1 MDHEN and CDR2 SYDVKM. In DNA form, the CDR3 reads TGTGCCAGCAGGGCGGGACTAGCGGGATTAAATGAGCAGTTCTTC. It translates to CASRAGLAGLNEQFF.

This clone was detected once. CDR3 sequence reads: CASSLEGDSHHTQYF. The CDR3 coding sequence is TGTGCCAGCAGCTTAGAGGGGGATTCACACCATACGCAGTATTTT. The chain carries TRBV11-3 and TRBJ2-3, with D perhaps TRBD1 or TRBD2 (5 bases each). Germline CDR1 and CDR2: SGHNT and YENEEA. With 0 bases removed from V and 7 bases from J, the gap between germline ends came to 14 bases. CDR3 size: 15 residues.

The chain joins TRBV28 to TRBJ1-2; the D is unclear. V lost 11 bases to trimming and J lost 6 bases, with 28 bases between them. Germline V gives CDR1 MDHEN, CDR2 SYDVKM. This CDR3 spans 16 amino acids. Written as DNA, the CDR3 is TGTGCCCCTTCCCTCGCCAAGGCGGGGAAGACCGATGGCTACACCTTC. Protein product: CAPSLAKAGKTDGYTF.

J is TRBJ2-3 and V is TRBV19; 8 bases are shared with TRBD1. With 10 bases clipped from V and 4 bases from J, the junction kept 13 bases outside the gene matches. Germline CDR1 is LNHDA and CDR2 is SQIVND (reference sequence). The CDR3 extends over 15 amino acids. The CDR3 region is CATARTGSRSDTQYF. DNA of the CDR3: TGTGCCACCGCTAGGACAGGGAGCAGATCAGATACGCAGTATTTT.

The chain carries TRBV18 and TRBJ2-7; 7 positions agree with TRBD2. This CDR3 is 16 amino acids long. V lost 6 bases and J lost 3; bases outside the gene matches: 14. In germline, CDR1 is KGHSH, CDR2 LQKENI. The CDR3 loop reads CASSEAGTTQFYEQYF. DNA for the CDR3: TGTGCCAGCTCGGAAGCCGGGACTACACAATTCTACGAGCAGTACTTC.

The chain carries TRBV9 and TRBJ2-1; 9 positions match TRBD2. This CDR3 comprises 18 residues. V dropped 0 bases and J dropped 5; count of bases not matched to a gene: 12. Germline CDR1 reads SGDLS; CDR2 reads YYNGEE. The CDR3 sequence is CASSVAPTSGHIHNEQFF. The CDR3 DNA follows: TGTGCCAGCAGCGTAGCCCCGACTAGCGGACATATCCACAATGAGCAGTTCTTC.

A single count supports this clone. This chain joins TRBV4-3 and TRBJ2-1; 7 bases line up with TRBD1. CDR1 is LGHNA, CDR2 YSLEER, per germline. The V and J ends lost 2 bases and 8 bases, in that order; junction bases with no gene match: 9. The CDR3 has 15 residues. CDR3 nucleotide sequence: TGCGCCAGCAGCCAACTCCAACAGGGGACGTATGAGCAGTTCTTC. Its protein is CASSQLQQGTYEQFF.

The rearrangement joins TRBV21-1 to TRBJ2-2. TRBV21-1 is a recognized pseudogene. The CDR3 totals 15 residues. The CDR3 loop is CASGRGRGNTGELFF. The CDR3 DNA sequence: TGTGCCAGCGGCAGGGGGCGGGGAAACACCGGGGAGCTGTTTTTT.

The chain carries TRBV10-3 and TRBJ2-7; no definite D call. This CDR3 spans 13 amino acids. V gave up 6 bases and J gave up 1 base, with 10 bases separating them. The V gene's germline CDR1 is ENHRY and CDR2 SYGVKD. The CDR3 protein is CAIRRPGSYEQYF. The CDR3 bases are TGTGCCATCAGAAGACCAGGTTCCTACGAGCAGTACTTC.